Shown below are 32 T cell receptor beta chains from a single sample sequenced in a study of cytomegalovirus exposure and HLA in healthy donors. Generated by immunoSEQ multiplex PCR, the TCRdb table keeps only in-frame clones and is missing some. The profile shows 200,000 or so clones, 84% of them singletons. The source material was PBMCs. The receptors derive from a man younger than 30 in good health and CMV-seropositive.

The rearrangement uses TRBV7-8 and TRBJ2-7, with TRBD1 identical over 7 bases. Germline V gene data show CDR1 as SGHVS and CDR2 as FQNEAQ. The CDR3 runs 14 residues. The V and J ends lost 3 bases and 0 bases, in that order; junction bases with no gene match: 2. The CDR3 nucleotides are TGTGCCAGCAGCTTCCGGGACAGCTCCTACGAGCAGTACTTC. This encodes CASSFRDSSYEQYF.

The genes are TRBV4-3 and TRBJ2-1, with 7 bases identical to TRBD2. CDR1 and CDR2 (germline): LGHNA, YSLEER. The CDR3 covers 17 residues. The V and J ends lost 1 base and 1 base, in that order; junction bases with no gene match: 7. CDR3 sequence: CASSQGGGRRSYNEQFF. The CDR3 DNA reads TGCGCCAGCAGCCAAGGGGGAGGGCGGAGGTCCTACAATGAGCAGTTCTTC.

V is TRBV7-9 and J is TRBJ2-7; the match to TRBD2 covers 8 bases. Germline V CDR1 and CDR2: SEHNR, FQNEAQ (reference sequence). V gave up 1 base and J gave up 0 bases; unmatched junction bases: 5. This CDR3 has 16 residues. For the CDR3, the DNA is TGTGCCAGCAGCTTAGTATCGGGGGGGGACTCCTACGAGCAGTACTTC. Amino acid sequence: CASSLVSGGDSYEQYF.

The gene calls are TRBV7-6 and TRBJ2-1; 7 nucleotides align to TRBD2. V trimming: 2 bases; J trimming: 3 bases; junction bases outside the gene matches: 4. CDR3 size: 15 residues. CDR1 SGHVS and CDR2 FNYEAQ come from the germline V gene. The CDR3, as DNA: TGTGCCAGCAGCTTATTACAGCGGGGCTACAATGAGCAGTTCTTC. Amino acids: CASSLLQRGYNEQFF.

The CDR3 bases are TGTGCCAGCATAGAAGCGGGGGTCACAGATACGCAGTATTTT. Translating gives CASIEAGVTDTQYF. V usage is TRBV7-2 and J usage is TRBJ2-3, with 8 bases aligning to TRBD2. This CDR3 is 14 amino acids long. Germline-derived CDR1 and CDR2 are SGHTA and FQGNSA. The V gene end was trimmed by 7 bases and the J gene end by 2 bases; junction bases not matched to a gene: 5.

This clone was detected only once. The chain combines TRBV6-5 with TRBJ2-2; the D is unclear. V was cut by 7 bases and J by 5 bases, with 11 bases left in between. Germline V gives CDR1 MNHEY, CDR2 SVGAGI. CDR3 length: 13 amino acids. CDR3 residues: CASTGSRTGELFF. CDR3 nucleotides: TGTGCCAGCACCGGGTCTCGGACCGGGGAGCTGTTTTTT.

The chain carries TRBV21-1 and TRBJ2-7; the table's D call, TRBD1, has no DNA check behind it. TRBV21-1 is an annotated pseudogene. CDR3 size: 16 residues. The CDR3 loop is CASSKAFRQGANEQYF. The CDR3 bases are TGTGCCAGCAGCAAAGCCTTTCGACAGGGGGCAAACGAGCAGTACTTC.

V usage is TRBV4-3 and J usage is TRBJ2-7, with TRBD1 matching over 8 bases. CDR1 and CDR2 from the germline V gene are LGHNA and YSLEER. The CDR3 runs 13 residues. V lost 3 bases to trimming and J lost 6 bases; unmatched junction nucleotides: 4. In DNA, the CDR3 is TGCGCCAGCAGCCACGGACAGGGTTCCGAGCAGTACTTC. The encoded protein is CASSHGQGSEQYF.

V gene TRBV27 combines with J gene TRBJ2-2, with D uncertain. This CDR3 comprises 15 residues. Deletions cut 0 bases from V and 0 bases from J, with 5 bases between. The germline V gene has CDR1 MNHEY and CDR2 SMNVEV (reference sequence). In DNA, the CDR3 is TGTGCCAGCAGTTTATCACTTTCGAACACCGGGGAGCTGTTTTTT. It translates to CASSLSLSNTGELFF.

This clone was observed once. This chain uses TRBV11-3 with TRBJ2-2, with a weak D call TRBD2 (5 bases). This CDR3 has 16 amino acids. The V gene lost 3 bases and the J gene lost 3 bases, with 14 bases spanning the gap. Germline V gene sequence: CDR1 SGHNT, CDR2 YENEEA. The CDR3 reads CASSFRPARDTGELFF. The CDR3 bases are TGTGCCAGCAGCTTCAGGCCAGCGAGGGACACCGGGGAGCTGTTTTTT.

This clone has more than one count but fewer than ten. DNA for the CDR3: TGTGCCAGCAGCTTGGGTATCGGACAGGGGGCTGTGGATGGCTACACCTTC. Protein: CASSLGIGQGAVDGYTF. V is TRBV7-2 and J is TRBJ1-2; 11 bases fit TRBD1. Per germline, CDR1 SGHTA and CDR2 FQGNSA. The CDR3 covers 17 residues. With 3 bases clipped from V and 6 bases from J, the junction kept 12 bases outside the gene matches.

The chain carries TRBV5-1 and TRBJ2-1; the match to TRBD2 covers 10 bases. CDR1 SGHRS and CDR2 YFSETQ come from the germline V gene. J was trimmed by 7 bases and V by 3 bases; bases with no gene match: 10. CDR3 length equals 16 residues. The CDR3 DNA reads TGCGCCAGCAGCTCCTTACTAGCGGGGAGGGGAAATGAGCAGTTCTTC. The encoded protein is CASSSLLAGRGNEQFF.

The chain couples TRBV2 to TRBJ2-3, with D tentatively TRBD2 (6 bases). The length of the CDR3 is 20 residues. The germline V gene encodes CDR1 SNHLY and CDR2 FYNNEI. The V and J ends lost 4 bases and 1 base respectively, with 27 bases between them. The CDR3 DNA reads TGTGCCAGCAGTGCCACCGGGACTGGGATAGGTCCCCTCGGCACAGATACGCAGTATTTT. This sequence encodes CASSATGTGIGPLGTDTQYF.

The chain recombines TRBV6-1 with TRBJ1-2; D unclear. The CDR3 is made up of 13 amino acids. V was shortened by 3 bases and J by 7 bases, with 12 bases between the two germline ends. CDR1 is MNHNS and CDR2 is SASEGT in the germline V gene. CDR3 nucleotides: TGTGCCAGCAGTGATCCCCCCGGAGGTGGCTACACCTTC. Encoded protein: CASSDPPGGGYTF.

The table lists this clone with a few counts. This chain links TRBV2 with TRBJ1-5; D is possibly TRBD1 (5 bases). Germline V gives CDR1 SNHLY, CDR2 FYNNEI. The V gene lost 4 bases and the J gene lost 2 bases, with 9 bases spanning the gap. This CDR3 has 14 amino acids. The CDR3 bases are TGTGCCAGCAGTGTAGGGGCTCGCAATCAGCCCCAGCATTTT. The encoded protein is CASSVGARNQPQHF. Based on the CDR3 plus reference TRBV2 and TRBJ1-5, the full variable domain is EPEVTQTPSHQVTQMGQEVILRCVPISNHLYFYWYRQILGQKVEFLVSFYNNEISEKSEIFDDQFSVERPDGSNFTLKIRSTKLEDSAMYFCASSVGARNQPQHFGDGTRLSIL.

This sequence joins TRBV7-9 and TRBJ2-1; D is perhaps TRBD2 (6 bases). CDR3 length equals 15 residues. Trimming took 4 bases from V and 3 from J, leaving 13 bases between them. CDR1 and CDR2 (germline): SEHNR, FQNEAQ (reference sequence). In DNA form, the CDR3 reads TGTGCCAGCAGCTACCGGGACTTCCTCTACAATGAGCAGTTCTTC. This encodes CASSYRDFLYNEQFF.

Only one count was recorded for this clone. DNA for the CDR3: TGCGCCAGCCCCCAGGGAATAGCCTGTAGCAAAAACATTCAGTACTTC. Translation: CASPQGIACSKNIQYF. The V gene is TRBV23-1, the J gene TRBJ2-4, with D possibly being TRBD1 (5 bases). TRBV23-1 counts as an open reading frame of uncertain function. The ends were cut back, 8 bases at V and 3 bases at J, with 20 bases in the middle. The CDR3 loop spans 16 amino acids.

The chain carries TRBV18 and TRBJ2-4; D possibly corresponds to TRBD2 (5 bases). The germline V and J ends were trimmed by 0 bases and 6 bases, with 15 bases remaining between them. Germline V gene data show CDR1 as KGHSH and CDR2 as LQKENI. CDR3 length equals 16 residues. CDR3 nucleotides: TGTGCCAGCTCACCACCGGGAGAAAGCCTCGGAAACATTCAGTACTTC. Amino acids: CASSPPGESLGNIQYF.

The chain uses TRBV5-1 and TRBJ2-2; TRBD2 matches 7 bases. Looked up from germline, CDR1 is SGHRS and CDR2 is YFSETQ. The CDR3 is 16 residues long. With 4 bases clipped from V and 4 bases from J, the junction kept 10 bases outside the gene matches. The CDR3 reads CASSLGGDQLTGELFF. The CDR3 coding sequence is TGCGCCAGCAGCCTGGGGGGGGACCAACTCACCGGGGAGCTGTTTTTT.

This chain connects TRBV9 to TRBJ1-2, with a weak D call TRBD1 (5 bases). V lost 1 base to trimming and J lost 7 bases, with 14 bases between them. Germline lookup yields CDR1 SGDLS and CDR2 YYNGEE. CDR3 length equals 14 residues. The CDR3 loop reads CASSVSGGGRGYTF. The CDR3 region has the DNA TGTGCCAGCAGCGTATCGGGGGGGGGTCGTGGCTACACCTTC.

The chain uses TRBV9 and TRBJ2-7, with 7 bases matching TRBD1. The CDR3 is 14 amino acids. V shed 2 bases and J 2 bases; nucleotides not matched to a gene: 4. Germline CDR1 is SGDLS and CDR2 is YYNGEE. Here the CDR3 reads CASSVGTDPYEQYF. In nucleotides, the CDR3 is TGTGCCAGCAGCGTTGGGACAGACCCCTACGAGCAGTACTTC.

The chain uses TRBV21-1 and TRBJ1-5. TRBV21-1 is a pseudogene segment. The CDR3 spans 17 residues. The DNA for the CDR3 is TGTGCCAGCAGCAAAGATGGTCGGGGATATAGCAATCAGCCCCAGCATTTT. Protein sequence: CASSKDGRGYSNQPQHF.

This chain uses TRBV7-2 with TRBJ1-4, with 8 positions matching TRBD1. The V gene end was trimmed by 5 bases and the J gene end by 7 bases; junction bases not matched to a gene: 12. Germline V gene sequence: CDR1 SGHTA, CDR2 FQGNSA. This CDR3 is built from 16 residues. The CDR3 nucleotides read TGTGCCAGCAGCCCTCATGCAGGGGGCGGGGGTGAAAAACTGTTTTTT. This encodes CASSPHAGGGGEKLFF.

This clone was recorded only once. The V and J genes are TRBV7-3 and TRBJ2-3; TRBD2 matches at 8 bases. The CDR3 consists of 17 residues. J was trimmed by 3 bases and V by 2 bases; bases with no gene match: 10. CDR1 and CDR2 from the germline V gene are SGHTA and FQGTGA. CDR3 region: CASSLSGQRERTDTQYF. The CDR3 DNA sequence: TGTGCCAGCAGCTTATCGGGTCAGCGGGAGAGAACAGATACGCAGTATTTT.

As DNA, the CDR3 is TGTGCCAGCCCGAGGAGCTCCTACGAGCAGTACTTC. Protein sequence: CASPRSSYEQYF. The chain joins TRBV2 to TRBJ2-7; unclear D gene. The CDR3 runs 12 residues. From germline, CDR1 is SNHLY and CDR2 FYNNEI. Deletions cut 8 bases from V and 0 bases from J, with 8 bases between.

The chain has TRBV5-1 and TRBJ1-4, with D possibly TRBD1 on 6 matching bases. CDR3 length: 14 amino acids. V lost 4 bases to trimming and J lost 10 bases, with 17 bases between them. Germline CDR1 reads SGHRS; CDR2 reads YFSETQ. The CDR3 sequence is CASSTGMTGPKLFF. CDR3 DNA: TGCGCCAGCAGCACGGGGATGACAGGCCCAAAACTGTTTTTT.

The rearrangement links TRBV28 to TRBJ2-7, with D maybe TRBD2 (6 bases). The CDR3 has 18 amino acids. V was shortened by 6 bases and J by 0 bases, with 24 bases between the two germline ends. Per the germline V gene, CDR1 is MDHEN and CDR2 is SYDVKM. CDR3 residues: CASSHEIFSGKPSYEQYF. The CDR3 DNA reads TGTGCCAGCAGCCATGAAATTTTTAGCGGAAAGCCCTCCTACGAGCAGTACTTC.

The rearrangement joins TRBV15 to TRBJ2-7; tentative D call: TRBD2 (5 bases). Germline CDR1 and CDR2: LNHNV and YYDKDF (reference sequence). The V gene lost 8 bases and the J gene lost 0 bases, with 11 bases spanning the gap. The CDR3 sequence is 13 residues long. CDR3 amino acids: CATSRADSYEQYF. Here the CDR3 DNA reads TGTGCCACCTCGCGGGCCGACTCCTACGAGCAGTACTTC.

The CDR3 sequence is CASSQVLAVGYNEQFF. Here the CDR3 DNA reads TGTGCCAGCAGCCAAGTCCTAGCGGTGGGTTACAATGAGCAGTTCTTC. The genes are TRBV7-2 and TRBJ2-1; TRBD2 aligns across 7 bases. Germline values: CDR1 SGHTA, CDR2 FQGNSA. With V trimmed by 5 bases and J by 4 bases, 11 bases remained unmatched. CDR3 size: 16 residues.

The chain carries TRBV28 and TRBJ1-4, with TRBD1 identical over 9 bases. The ends lost 6 bases at V and 7 bases at J; junction bases unmatched: 15. In germline, CDR1 is MDHEN, CDR2 SYDVKM. The CDR3 consists of 17 residues. This CDR3 reads CASRVTGGVTTSEKLFF. The CDR3 DNA sequence: TGTGCCAGCAGGGTGACAGGGGGAGTAACGACAAGTGAAAAACTGTTTTTT.

The chain links TRBV7-7 to TRBJ2-1; D may be TRBD2 (5 bases). The V gene's germline CDR1 is SSHAT and CDR2 FNYEAQ (reference sequence). The CDR3 consists of 14 residues. V lost 0 bases, J lost 7 bases, and 10 bases lay in between. For the CDR3, the DNA is TGTGCCAGCAGCTTAGCGGGAGTGAGTAATGAGCAGTTCTTC. This sequence encodes CASSLAGVSNEQFF.

This rearrangement joins TRBV25-1 to TRBJ1-3, with a tentative D call TRBD1 (6 bases). Germline V gene data show CDR1 as MGHDK and CDR2 as SYGVNS. The CDR3 is 15 amino acids. The ends were cut back, 4 bases at V and 3 bases at J, with 13 bases in the middle. The CDR3 nucleotides read TGTGCCAGCAGTGGGCCGGGACACAATGGAAACACCATATATTTT. Amino acids: CASSGPGHNGNTIYF.